These 31 T cell receptor beta chains were sequenced from one sample in a study of shared clonotypes between healthy human individuals. Only in-frame clones appear in the TCRdb table, and some are missing; sequencing was by immunoSEQ multiplex PCR. The sample yields 1,400,000 or so clones, approximately 98.5% seen once. Sequencing was done on a sample of naive CD4+ T cells sorted from blood. Subset meaning: CD45RA+ positively selected. These receptors were collected from a man aged 25-45 years in good health.

V and J are TRBV12-5 and TRBJ2-1; 7 positions agree with TRBD1. Germline V gene sequence: CDR1 LGHNT, CDR2 FRNRAP. The CDR3 covers 13 residues. V shed 5 bases and J 8 bases; nucleotides not matched to a gene: 6. DNA for the CDR3: TGTGCTAGTGGTGCGATACAGGGGTATGAGCAGTTCTTC. Translated, it gives CASGAIQGYEQFF.

The rearrangement joins TRBV30 to TRBJ1-5; perhaps TRBD1 as D (5 bases). The V end was cut by 0 bases, the J end by 2 bases, with 8 bases between. The CDR3 sequence is 14 residues long. Germline values: CDR1 GTSNPN, CDR2 SVGIG (reference sequence). CDR3 region: CAWSVYRRNQPQHF. DNA for the CDR3: TGTGCCTGGAGTGTCTACAGGCGCAATCAGCCCCAGCATTTT.

The chain recombines TRBV6-6 with TRBJ1-4; TRBD1 aligns across 9 bases. Germline V gene lookup returns CDR1 MNHNY and CDR2 SVGAGI (reference sequence). The CDR3 has 15 amino acids. After removal of 4 bases from V and 3 bases from J, the junction contained 3 bases not matched to a gene. The CDR3 DNA follows: TGTGCCAGCAGTTTTGGACAGGGGTCTAATGAAAAACTGTTTTTT. Its protein is CASSFGQGSNEKLFF.

The genes are TRBV5-1 and TRBJ2-7; tentatively, D is TRBD1 (6 bases). Germline V lookup: CDR1 SGHRS, CDR2 YFSETQ. The length of the CDR3 is 17 residues. Trimming took 2 bases from V and 1 from J, leaving 19 bases between them. The CDR3 is CASSFLARDMGSYEQYF. The CDR3 nucleotides read TGCGCCAGCAGCTTCTTAGCCCGGGACATGGGGTCCTACGAGCAGTACTTC.

The V gene is TRBV5-1, the J gene TRBJ2-7; TRBD2 matches at 9 bases. V trimming: 5 bases; J trimming: 2 bases; junction bases outside the gene matches: 8. The CDR3 runs 15 residues. The V gene's germline CDR1 is SGHRS and CDR2 YFSETQ. The CDR3 protein is CASRETSGSPYEQYF. The CDR3 DNA follows: TGCGCCAGCAGAGAAACTAGCGGGTCCCCCTACGAGCAGTACTTC.

V and J are TRBV2 and TRBJ1-2, with 8 bases matching TRBD1. V was clipped by 6 bases and J by 4 bases; unmatched bases: 4. Germline loops: CDR1 SNHLY, CDR2 FYNNEI. This CDR3 spans 13 amino acids. CDR3 sequence (DNA): TGTGCCAGCAGCCCCAGGGGGCCCTATGGCTACACCTTC. Its translation: CASSPRGPYGYTF. The full variable domain, in which reference TRBV2 and TRBJ1-2 provide the parts outside the CDR3, is EPEVTQTPSHQVTQMGQEVILRCVPISNHLYFYWYRQILGQKVEFLVSFYNNEISEKSEIFDDQFSVERPDGSNFTLKIRSTKLEDSAMYFCASSPRGPYGYTFGSGTRLTVV.

The V call is TRBV5-6, the J call TRBJ2-1; D might be TRBD1 (6 bases). The V gene's germline CDR1 is SGHDT and CDR2 YYEEEE. CDR3 length: 14 amino acids. Trimming removed 2 bases from V and 6 bases from J, with 12 bases in between. The CDR3 bases are TGTGCCAGCAGCTTAGAACAGGGATCCAATGAGCAGTTCTTC. It yields the protein CASSLEQGSNEQFF.

The chain is built from TRBV10-3 and TRBJ2-3; tentatively, D is TRBD2 (5 bases). Trimming took 3 bases from V and 3 from J, leaving 19 bases between them. The CDR3 covers 17 residues. Germline CDR1 reads ENHRY; CDR2 reads SYGVKD. CDR3 coding DNA: TGTGCCATCAGTGAACTGAGCTTAGCGTTAAGTACAGATACGCAGTATTTT. It is translated as CAISELSLALSTDTQYF.

The chain uses TRBV7-9 and TRBJ2-7, with D maybe TRBD1 (6 bases). Germline V CDR1 and CDR2: SEHNR, FQNEAQ (reference sequence). The CDR3 loop spans 14 amino acids. Deletions cut 5 bases from V and 1 base from J, with 12 bases between. This CDR3 is CASSTGQYSYEQYF. As DNA, the CDR3 is TGTGCCAGCAGCACTGGACAGTATTCCTACGAGCAGTACTTC.

This clone appeared once. The J gene is TRBJ2-3, the V gene TRBV18; possibly TRBD2 for D (6 bases). The CDR3 contains 15 residues. Trimming took off 2 bases at V and 2 bases at J, with 11 bases between the two ends. Per the germline V gene, CDR1 is KGHSH and CDR2 is LQKENI. CDR3 bases: TGTGCCAGCTCACCAGAGGCGGGAATCACAGATACGCAGTATTTT. It yields the protein CASSPEAGITDTQYF.

V gene TRBV5-6 combines with J gene TRBJ1-2; no definite D call. The CDR3 consists of 14 residues. CDR1 is SGHDT, CDR2 YYEEEE, per germline. Trimming removed 0 bases at V and 4 bases at J, with 10 bases between. For the CDR3, the DNA is TGTGCCAGCAGCTTGGATATAAGCGCCTATGGCTACACCTTC. This codes for CASSLDISAYGYTF.

This clone appeared a single time. CDR3: CSYFPHPSGRTDTQYF. CDR3 nucleotide sequence: TGCAGTTATTTTCCCCACCCTAGCGGTCGCACAGATACGCAGTATTTT. This chain links TRBV29-1 with TRBJ2-3; 7 bases fit TRBD2. The CDR3 has 16 amino acids. CDR1 and CDR2 from the germline V gene are SQVTM and ANQGSEA.

The rearrangement links TRBV28 to TRBJ2-7; the D gene is possibly TRBD2 (5 bases). Germline assignment: CDR1 MDHEN and CDR2 SYDVKM. CDR3 length: 15 amino acids. V shed 3 bases and J shed 2 bases, with 14 bases lying between them. The CDR3 sequence: CASSFILASPYEQYF. The CDR3 nucleotides read TGTGCCAGCAGTTTTATTCTCGCTAGCCCCTACGAGCAGTACTTC.

With respect to this clone: A junction end diverges from the germline sequence, so it may reflect a read error. The rearrangement links TRBV2 to TRBJ1-2; D remains unclear. The CDR3 is 16 residues long. The germline V gene encodes CDR1 SNHLY and CDR2 FYNNEI. CDR3 nucleotide sequence: TGTGCCAGCGGTGACACTACCCTTATAGTCGTGGGTGGCTACACCTTC. This gives the protein CASGDTTLIVVGGYTF.

The gene calls are TRBV28 and TRBJ2-1, with 7 nucleotides matching TRBD2. This CDR3 has 18 amino acids. CDR1 and CDR2 (germline): MDHEN, SYDVKM. The V gene end was trimmed by 3 bases and the J gene end by 0 bases; junction bases not matched to a gene: 11. The CDR3 reads CASSFPGLGKRSYNEQFF. The CDR3 DNA reads as TGTGCCAGCAGTTTTCCCGGACTAGGTAAGCGCTCCTACAATGAGCAGTTCTTC.

This clone came up once. This rearrangement joins TRBV7-9 to TRBJ2-1, with TRBD1 matching 8 bases. The CDR3 loop spans 15 amino acids. The J segment lost 6 bases and the V segment lost 5 bases, leaving 9 bases of the junction unmatched. Germline V CDR1 and CDR2: SEHNR, FQNEAQ (reference sequence). The CDR3 sequence: CASSLGQGKPNEQFF. The CDR3, as DNA: TGTGCCAGCAGCCTCGGACAGGGAAAACCCAATGAGCAGTTCTTC.

The chain has TRBV9 and TRBJ2-3; 8 bases align to TRBD2. The CDR3 is 16 residues long. V was clipped by 2 bases and J by 1 base; unmatched bases: 6. Germline values: CDR1 SGDLS, CDR2 YYNGEE. This CDR3 is CASSVGAGAGTDTQYF. CDR3 nucleotides: TGTGCCAGCAGCGTCGGAGCGGGAGCCGGCACAGATACGCAGTATTTT. Full variable domain (missing parts from reference TRBV9 and TRBJ2-3): DSGVTQTPKHLITATGQRVTLRCSPRSGDLSVYWYQQSLDQGLQFLIQYYNGEERAKGNILERFSAQQFPDLHSELNLSSLELGDSALYFCASSVGAGAGTDTQYFGPGTRLTVL.

The DNA for the CDR3 is TGTGCCAGCTCACCGACCACCCGGACAGGAATATCCAACTATGGCTACACCTTC. This sequence encodes CASSPTTRTGISNYGYTF. The rearrangement joins TRBV18 to TRBJ1-2, with 7 bases aligning to TRBD1. This CDR3 contains 18 residues. In germline, CDR1 is KGHSH, CDR2 LQKENI. Losses at the gene ends were 3 bases for V and 2 bases for J; bases not matched to a gene: 15.

This chain links TRBV5-1 with TRBJ2-1; unclear D gene. The V gene's germline CDR1 is SGHRS and CDR2 YFSETQ. Trimming left V 2 bases short and J 0 bases short, with 15 bases between. The CDR3 sequence is 17 residues long. CDR3 amino acids: CASSFQTGPRSYNEQFF. In DNA, the CDR3 is TGCGCCAGCAGCTTCCAGACCGGACCCCGCTCCTACAATGAGCAGTTCTTC.

V usage is TRBV19 and J usage is TRBJ1-1; D is possibly TRBD1 (6 bases). V lost 8 bases and J lost 5, with 18 bases in between. Germline-derived CDR1 and CDR2 are LNHDA and SQIVND (reference sequence). CDR3 size: 14 residues. CDR3 in amino acids: CASYLTGPRTEAFF. CDR3 nucleotide sequence: TGTGCCAGTTACCTGACAGGTCCGCGGACTGAAGCTTTCTTT. Complete variable domain (other parts from reference TRBV19 and TRBJ1-1): DGGITQSPKYLFRKEGQNVTLSCEQNLNHDAMYWYRQDPGQGLRLIYYSQIVNDFQKGDIAEGYSVSREKKESFPLTVTSAQKNPTAFYLCASYLTGPRTEAFFGQGTRLTVV.

J is TRBJ2-7 and V is TRBV19; possible D gene TRBD1, 5 bases. Germline V gene sequence: CDR1 LNHDA, CDR2 SQIVND (reference sequence). Trimming pared 4 bases from V and 7 bases from J, leaving 11 bases between. The CDR3 covers 12 residues. CDR3 in amino acids: CASSSTGTEQYF. DNA of the CDR3: TGTGCCAGTAGTAGTACAGGAACGGAGCAGTACTTC.

The chain uses TRBV29-1 and TRBJ1-1; D not certain. CDR3 length: 11 amino acids. With 3 bases removed from V and 7 bases from J, the gap between germline ends came to 9 bases. From germline, CDR1 is SQVTM and CDR2 ANQGSEA. The CDR3 DNA follows: TGCAGCGTTGATCCTCAGAGTGAAGCTTTCTTT. Translating it yields CSVDPQSEAFF. The entire variable domain, with the rest obtained from reference TRBV29-1 and TRBJ1-1, is as follows: SAVISQKPSRDICQRGTSLTIQCQVDSQVTMMFWYRQQPGQSLTLIATANQGSEATYESGFVIDKFPISRPNLTFSTLTVSNMSPEDSSIYLCSVDPQSEAFFGQGTRLTVV.

The V gene is TRBV19, the J gene TRBJ2-5; the match to TRBD2 covers 11 bases. The V gene end was trimmed by 5 bases and the J gene end by 2 bases; junction bases not matched to a gene: 10. The CDR3 length is 17 residues. CDR1 is LNHDA, CDR2 SQIVND, per germline (reference sequence). The CDR3 here is CASSAPPGLAAQETQYF. The DNA of the CDR3 is TGTGCCAGTAGTGCCCCCCCGGGACTAGCGGCTCAAGAGACCCAGTACTTC.

CDR3 sequence reads: CASPRGPRGTDTQYF. CDR3 nucleotide sequence: TGTGCCAGCCCCCGGGGGCCGAGAGGCACAGATACGCAGTATTTT. The chain uses TRBV19 and TRBJ2-3; D is possibly TRBD1 or TRBD2 (6 bases each). Trimming cost V 9 bases and J 1 base, with 17 bases left between them. Germline CDR1 is LNHDA and CDR2 is SQIVND (reference sequence). The CDR3 runs to 15 residues.

The J gene is TRBJ1-2, the V gene TRBV5-1, with TRBD1 identical over 7 bases. CDR3 size: 15 residues. Germline CDR1 and CDR2: SGHRS and YFSETQ. V shed 3 bases and J 2 bases; nucleotides not matched to a gene: 7. The CDR3 here is CASSYSGQSNYGYTF. The CDR3 coding sequence is TGCGCCAGCAGCTATTCGGGACAGAGCAACTATGGCTACACCTTC.

The CDR3 region has the DNA TGTGCCAGCAGCTCAGCGGGAGAGGGGACAGATACGCAGTATTTT. Residues: CASSSAGEGTDTQYF. V usage is TRBV5-4 and J usage is TRBJ2-3, with 8 bases matching TRBD2. The junction had 6 bases not matched to a gene; V was cut back by 3 bases and J by 3 bases. The CDR3 sequence is 15 residues long. Germline V gene data show CDR1 as SGHNT and CDR2 as YYREEE (reference sequence).

V is TRBV29-1 and J is TRBJ1-2; D unclear. Per the germline V gene, CDR1 is SQVTM and CDR2 is ANQGSEA. CDR3 length equals 15 residues. Trimming left V 0 bases short and J 0 bases short, with 11 bases between. DNA of the CDR3: TGCAGCGTTGAAGATCTGGGGAGCTCTAACTATGGCTACACCTTC. Translation: CSVEDLGSSNYGYTF.

This rearrangement joins TRBV5-1 to TRBJ2-7; 11 bases line up with TRBD2. This CDR3 contains 15 residues. CDR1 is SGHRS and CDR2 is YFSETQ in the germline V gene. With 4 bases clipped from V and 2 bases from J, the junction kept 5 bases outside the gene matches. In DNA, the CDR3 is TGCGCCAGCAGCCCTCTAGCGGGAGGCCCCTACGAGCAGTACTTC. It translates to CASSPLAGGPYEQYF.

The chain joins TRBV30 to TRBJ2-7, with TRBD1 identical over 7 bases. There are 15 residues in the CDR3. Trimming at V came to 2 bases and at J to 0 bases, leaving 7 bases not matched to a gene. Germline lookup yields CDR1 GTSNPN and CDR2 SVGIG (reference sequence). The CDR3, as DNA: TGTGCCTGGAGTAACTTCGGGACAGCCTCCTACGAGCAGTACTTC. Translating it yields CAWSNFGTASYEQYF.

This clone was seen a single time. This CDR3 is CASSVSPWSSGSVIGELFF. The CDR3 region has the DNA TGTGCCAGCAGTGTGTCGCCGTGGTCTAGCGGGAGTGTAATCGGGGAGCTGTTTTTT. This sequence joins TRBV2 and TRBJ2-2; TRBD2 matches 10 bases. The J segment lost 7 bases and the V segment lost 4 bases, leaving 18 bases of the junction unmatched. Per the germline V gene, CDR1 is SNHLY and CDR2 is FYNNEI. The CDR3 is 19 amino acids.

V gene TRBV30 combines with J gene TRBJ2-3; no reliable D call. This CDR3 spans 13 amino acids. Between the trimmed V and J ends, which lost 0 bases and 6 bases, there was a span of 10 bases. In germline, CDR1 is GTSNPN, CDR2 SVGIG (reference sequence). The CDR3, as DNA: TGTGCCTGGAGTGTAGTTACGCGGGATACGCAGTATTTT. This sequence encodes CAWSVVTRDTQYF.